Sequencing of this T cell receptor beta chain was carried out in a study of cytomegalovirus exposure and HLA in healthy donors (dated 2017 in TCRdb). Concerning the study at large: An earlier analysis of some 600 of the donors reported under 300 Gb of sequence data and some 110 million unique TCR beta sequences obtained from approximately 180 million T cells. Rather than drawing on any new phenotypic data, the later analysis identified candidate immune exposures from TCR beta sequences and the way those sequences occurred across donors. A later genetic analysis took genome-wide SNP genotypes for 398 of the 666 donors and used that subset as a discovery cohort. To predict cytomegalovirus infection status, the study combined high-throughput TCR immunosequencing, statistical association of individual TCRs with disease status, and machine learning. HLA typing included class I and class II loci at four-digit resolution. The study profiled the T cell repertoires of 666 subjects by immunosequencing and related them to cytomegalovirus serostatus. The study aimed to test whether signatures of past pathogen exposure could be identified by cataloging public T cell receptors. Alongside the repertoire data, information on donor age, sex, ethnicity and CMV serostatus was compiled. To decide whether each TCR beta V gene segment behaved as functional or pseudogenic, an earlier analysis of some 600 of the donors relied on high-throughput TCR beta sequencing. Every repertoire in the discovery cohort had been generated on one and the same sequencing platform. Because of strong linkage in the cohort, roughly five DR-DQ haplotypes were treated as single units for association and clustering. Across 398 genotyped donors of the cohort, an average of approximately 200,000 unique TCR beta nucleotide sequences per donor were sequenced, and around 19% of those sequences were non-productive. Of the roughly 410 genotyped donors, 65% to 90% were placed in the genetic ancestry cluster associated with self-reported Caucasian donors. Typing coverage varied by locus: roughly 620-640 donors for A, B, C, DRB1 and DQB1; approximately 560 for DQA1; over 600 for DPA1; approximately 470 for DPB1. Approximately 300 gigabases of sequencing data and approximately 91 million unique TCR sequences made up an early release that covered over 550 HLA-typed donors. Besides the first cohort of 666 subjects, a separate validation cohort made up of some 110 different subjects was used. A later analysis re-analyzed previously published TCR beta repertoires from 600 to 850 donors and added high-resolution HLA genotyping to study TCR occurrence patterns. The paper as a whole reports these results and caveats: CMV serostatus was the only immune exposure information available for the cohort. HLA typing was unavailable for some donors at each locus, so association tests used only the typed subset. Correlated functional status among segregating V segments might be attributable to linkage disequilibrium, but an unknown experimental factor could not be ruled out. Around 16 rarely observed V segments, including chromosome 9 orphons, were excluded from the earlier analysis of a few hundred of the donors because counts were too low. According to a later analysis, most CMV-associated TCR beta chains appeared to be HLA-restricted, and the HLA associations seemed to be driven largely by CMV exposure. In a later analysis, TCR association rates were found to vary across HLA loci, with the most associated TCRs seen for DRB1 alleles and the fewest for HLA-C alleles. A later analysis found that HLA-associated TCR beta chains were more clonally expanded and had lower generation probabilities than equally common non-associated chains. Compared with the approximately 720-donor mean, donors in an Asian-associated ancestry cluster had fewer N-insertions in productive TCRs, according to a later genetic analysis. A cluster of highly shared sequence variants was judged likely to be a technical artifact of the sequencing pipeline. In an earlier analysis of about 600 of the donors, most TCR beta V segments appeared in productive rearrangements about 87% or about 30% of the time, broadly matching IMGT annotations. V-gene and J-gene trimming of TCR beta chains was associated with a missense DCLRE1C variant in a later genetic analysis, and the association was replicated in an independent cohort. The study listed over 150 TCR beta chains as associated with cytomegalovirus. Because the 87-base-pair reads could not distinguish some IMGT-functional V segments, including TRBV6-2 and TRBV6-3, those segments were excluded. Three of the identified cytomegalovirus-associated TCR beta chains were confirmed in vitro to be specific for cytomegalovirus antigens. At a false discovery rate of 0.05, a later analysis linked around 17,000 TCR beta sequences to specific HLA alleles. A further reported finding was that TCR beta sequences accurately predicted the HLA-A and HLA-B alleles for most subjects in the first cohort. A later analysis reported that several top co-occurrence clusters appeared linked to parvovirus B19, influenza, CMV and Epstein-Barr virus. The classifier was reported to diagnose cytomegalovirus status with high specificity and sensitivity in both the original and validation cohorts. While some public TCRs were present in many individuals, most TCR sequences turned up only very rarely across donors. This cohort had only TCR beta chains sequenced, and the lack of alpha or paired-chain data limited which features could be detected. When HLA alleles, especially DR and DQ, strongly co-occurred, attributing TCR associations to individual alleles was difficult. The presence/absence analyses assumed that sequencing depth was roughly uniform across donors, and that assumption may not be true. The authors suggested that the approach could potentially be extended to other disease states and immunological phenotypes.

The germline V gene yields MDHEN for CDR1 and SYDVKM for CDR2. The CDR3 starts with the cysteine, ends with the phenylalanine, and has 15 residues. Only the CDR3 portion is preserved as DNA: 45 bases, with reading frame beginning at the first base. V and J are trimmed by 5 bases and 8 bases, and the gene matches miss 9 bases of the junction. About this clone: Its binding antigen is unknown. Base-call qualities are not available, and no considerably larger clone is one nucleotide away.

In total, approximately 690 healthy bone marrow donors made up the cohort. All cohort members were sampled while nominally healthy, although unrecorded immune exposures were likely present. The donor was CMV seronegative and belonged to the group of several hundred seronegative cohort members. A peripheral blood sample was collected from each donor, and TCR beta sequencing was performed on peripheral blood mononuclear cells. The Qiagen DNeasy Blood Extraction Kit was used to extract genomic DNA from the blood cell samples. The library was obtained by the immunoSEQ multiplex PCR assay. For the multiplex PCR, a mixture combining 60 forward primers for TCR Vbeta segments and 13 reverse primers for TCR Jbeta segments was used. A multiplex PCR assay on genomic DNA amplified the CDR3 region of rearranged TCR beta genes. Amplified TCR beta libraries were sequenced as 87-base-pair reads on the Illumina HiSeq System. Concerning the study's data processing: Across the 670 or so repertoires, a later analysis counted approximately 83 million unique TCR beta chains, roughly 11 million of which were shared by at least two donors. A nearest-neighbor algorithm error-corrected the raw reads and collapsed the reads into unique sequences, merging closely related sequences to remove PCR and sequencing errors. V, D and J gene segments were assigned by aligning CDR3 sequences to IMGT reference sequences. For a sequence to be retained, at least a six-nucleotide match to both a V gene segment and a J gene segment was required. Rearrangements were called productive when the CDR3 lacked stop codons and stayed in frame with V and J; all others were non-productive. CDR3 was defined according to IMGT convention as the region running from the second conserved V-encoded cysteine to the conserved J-encoded phenylalanine. The earlier analysis of 550 to 650 of the donors excluded any sequence lacking an unambiguous match to a single V gene segment. In an earlier analysis of 587 of the donors, V segments were called functional above 56.7% productive rearrangements and were called segregating when the between-donor standard deviation exceeded 5%. A statistical classification framework was built to diagnose cytomegalovirus status from the catalog of TCR beta chain sequences. In a later analysis, TCR nucleotide sequences were compared against IMGT/GENE-DB human TR gene sequences so that V and J genes could be assigned. A later analysis assigned CDR3 sequences and most-parsimonious VDJ recombination scenarios with the TCRdist pipeline. In a later analysis, every TCR beta chain was defined by the combination of its CDR3 amino acid sequence and its V-gene family, and reads without a unique V-gene family were dropped. In a later analysis, approximately 590 highly shared, low-generation-probability nucleotide sequences were removed to address suspected cross-contamination and a sequencing artifact. For each public chain, a later analysis derived a clonal expansion index from normalized ranks of inferred template counts within each repertoire. Generation probabilities in a later analysis came from a VDJ recombination model fitted to out-of-frame rearrangements, and those results were checked against IGoR. A later analysis scored TCR-TCR, TCR-HLA and TCR-CMV co-occurrence with hypergeometric tests, applying a repertoire-size bias correction to TCR pairs. A later analysis estimated false discovery rates by permuting HLA or CMV assignments 20 times. In a later analysis, co-occurring TCRs were grouped using DBSCAN, with TCRdist sequence similarity added in when clustering inside HLA-allele-positive subsets. Co-occurrence clustering excluded repertoires with fewer than 30,000 or more than 120,000 public chains, plus five with anomalous nucleotide sharing. Here the immuneACCESS table is served through TCRdb, limited to in-frame sequences with V and J called. Missing clones are a known gap in these copies; in checked studies unresolved V genes cover under half, and the rest lacks a known reason. The DNA was the basis for D and trimming; V, J and clone size are from that table. The sample yields roughly 160,000 clones; around 80% were counted once. The ten largest clones take up 2% to 2.5% of the sample.

This clonotype originated in a man aged 35-49 years in good health and CMV-seronegative. The V gene is TRBV28 and the J gene is TRBJ1-4; 9 central bases correspond to TRBD1. Sequenced: PBMCs. The DNA sequence is given as TGTGCCAGCAGTCTCAGGGACAGGGCTCGCGAAAAACTGTTTTTT. Its protein product is CASSLRDRAREKLFF.